What follows are 21 T cell receptor beta chains derived from one specimen sequenced in a study of CD8+CD57+ T cells in acquired aplastic anemia. It was genomic DNA that served as the template for profiling TCR beta VDJ and CDR3. TCRdb re-called the reads with MiXCR, one entry per CDR3 protein. The table includes fewer than 70,000 distinct CDR3 sequences, almost 55% detected once. The sample consisted of sorted CD4+, CD8+, or CD8+CD57+ T cells (not recorded which) from PBMCs. The receptor set was obtained from a human donor in good health, serving as a control.

This chain joins TRBV10-3 and TRBJ2-7, with TRBD1 matching 8 bases. In germline, CDR1 is ENHRY, CDR2 SYGVKD. J gave up 2 bases and V 4 bases, and 7 bases lay outside the gene matches. The CDR3 has 15 amino acids. The chain's CDR3 is CAISGGQGAPYEQYF. In DNA form, the CDR3 reads TGTGCCATCAGTGGAGGGCAGGGGGCCCCCTACGAGCAGTACTTC.

This clonotype was seen ten or more times. CDR3 nucleotide sequence: TGTGCCAGCAGTACGGGGAACACTGAAGCTTTCTTT. Residues: CASSTGNTEAFF. The chain recombines TRBV25-1 with TRBJ1-1; D remains unclear. Deletions cut 5 bases from V and 1 base from J, with 5 bases between. CDR1 MGHDK and CDR2 SYGVNS come from the germline V gene. CDR3 length: 12 residues.

The chain uses TRBV10-3 and TRBJ1-6; D not certain. The CDR3 contains 14 residues. V lost 6 bases and J lost 5, with 11 bases in between. Germline V CDR1 and CDR2: ENHRY, SYGVKD. CDR3 coding DNA: TGTGCCATCAGCTCCCCGGCACATAATTCACCCCTCCACTTT. Its translation: CAISSPAHNSPLHF.

With regard to this clonotype: A much larger clone lies one base from this, so it may be a read error. The gene calls are TRBV27 and TRBJ1-2, with D uncertain. CDR1 and CDR2 from the germline V gene are MNHEY and SMNVEV (reference sequence). The CDR3 contains 15 residues. CDR3 sequence reads: CARSSGVVGRGGYTF. The CDR3 DNA is TGTGCCCGCAGCTCCGGAGTTGTTGGGAGAGGTGGCTACACCTTC.

The chain combines TRBV10-3 with TRBJ2-7; 13 positions agree with TRBD2. This CDR3 is 14 amino acids long. Germline CDR1 ENHRY, CDR2 SYGVKD. Losses at the gene ends were 10 bases for V and 6 bases for J; bases not matched to a gene: 9. CDR3 in amino acids: CASRGLAGFAEQYV. CDR3 DNA: TGTGCCAGCCGGGGACTAGCGGGGTTTGCCGAGCAGTACGTC.

This clonotype was picked up one time. The chain joins TRBV29-1 to TRBJ1-1; D is perhaps TRBD1 (5 bases). The V and J ends lost 4 bases and 4 bases respectively, with 13 bases between them. CDR3 length equals 13 residues. Germline V gives CDR1 SQVTM, CDR2 ANQGSEA. CDR3 coding DNA: TGCAGCGTTGCGCAGGGCCGAATCACTGAAGCTTTCTTT. Its protein is CSVAQGRITEAFF. The entire variable domain, with the rest obtained from reference TRBV29-1 and TRBJ1-1, is as follows: SAVISQKPSRDICQRGTSLTIQCQVDSQVTMMFWYRQQPGQSLTLIATANQGSEATYESGFVIDKFPISRPNLTFSTLTVSNMSPEDSSIYLCSVAQGRITEAFFGQGTRLTVV.

This clonotype was picked up many times. The chain has TRBV24-1 and TRBJ2-1; TRBD2 aligns across 12 bases. The trim removed 4 bases at V and 5 bases at J, leaving 5 bases unmatched. The CDR3 length is 16 residues. The V gene's germline CDR1 is KGHDR and CDR2 SFDVKD. The DNA of the CDR3 is TGTGCCACCAGTGACTTAAGACTAGCGGGAGACAATGAGCAGTTCTTC. This encodes CATSDLRLAGDNEQFF.

This clonotype was counted many times. This sequence joins TRBV5-6 and TRBJ2-7; the match to TRBD1 covers 9 bases. J lost 7 bases, V lost 0 bases, and 11 bases had no gene match. The CDR3 runs 16 residues. Germline assignment: CDR1 SGHDT and CDR2 YYEEEE. CDR3 in amino acids: CASSLEVGTGRREQYF. The DNA of the CDR3 is TGTGCCAGCAGCTTGGAAGTGGGGACAGGGCGTCGAGAGCAGTACTTC.

As for this clonotype: Being one base from a much bigger clone, this may be a read error. CDR3 coding DNA: TGTGCCAGCAGGGCAGGGAACACTGAAGCTTTCTTT. Its protein is CASRAGNTEAFF. The chain is built from TRBV6-5 and TRBJ1-1, with unresolved D. V was trimmed by 6 bases and J by 1 base, leaving 6 bases between them. The CDR3 is made up of 12 amino acids. Germline values: CDR1 MNHEY, CDR2 SVGAGI.

On this clonotype itself: One end of the junction fails to match germline, which may point to a read error. The genes are TRBV5-4 and TRBJ2-4; perhaps TRBD2 as D (5 bases). This CDR3 is built from 18 residues. CDR1 is SGHNT and CDR2 is YYREEE in the germline V gene (reference sequence). In DNA, the CDR3 is TGTGCCAGCAGCTTGGCGCGAGGGTCAGAGATAGCCAAAAGCATTCAGTACTTC. It yields the protein CASSLARGSEIAKSIQYF. Looking up the rest from reference TRBV5-4 and TRBJ2-4 gives the full variable domain: ETGVTQSPTHLIKTRGQQVTLRCSSQSGHNTVSWYQQALGQGPQFIFQYYREEENGRGNFPPRFSGLQFPNYSSELNVNALELDDSALYLCASSLARGSEIAKSIQYFGAGTRLSVL.

The gene calls are TRBV6-1 and TRBJ1-2, with a tentative D call TRBD1 (6 bases). Deletions cut 8 bases from V and 8 bases from J, with 15 bases between. From germline, CDR1 is MNHNS and CDR2 SASEGT. The CDR3 length is 12 residues. The CDR3 nucleotides read TGTGCCAGCGGCACACAGGGAGGCGGCTACACCTTC. Protein: CASGTQGGGYTF.

This clonotype is categorized as medium-sized. J is TRBJ1-2 and V is TRBV10-3; D is unresolved. V lost 0 bases and J lost 6, with 14 bases in between. CDR3 length: 15 residues. CDR1 and CDR2 from the germline V gene are ENHRY and SYGVKD. Here the CDR3 DNA reads TGTGCCATCAGTGAGTCGGCAGTATTGCGGGATGGCTACACCTTC. Translation gives CAISESAVLRDGYTF.

The chain couples TRBV6-6 to TRBJ1-2, with a tentative D call TRBD1 (5 bases). The length of the CDR3 is 11 residues. Per the germline V gene, CDR1 is MNHNY and CDR2 is SVGAGI (reference sequence). Trimming removed 5 bases at V and 12 bases at J, with 13 bases between. The CDR3 DNA follows: TGTGCCAGCAGTCACTGGTGGGGCCACACCTTC. Protein product: CASSHWWGHTF.

This chain uses TRBV12-3 or TRBV12-4 with TRBJ1-3, with D uncertain. The CDR3 totals 12 residues. V shed 4 bases and J shed 2 bases, with 3 bases lying between them. In DNA form, the CDR3 reads TGTGCCAGCAGTTCAACTGGAAACACCATATATTTT. It encodes CASSSTGNTIYF.

The chain links TRBV20-1 to TRBJ2-7; D possibly uses TRBD1 or TRBD2 (5 bases each). Trimming cost V 3 bases and J 6 bases, with 18 bases left between them. From germline, CDR1 is DFQATT and CDR2 SNEGSKA (reference sequence). CDR3 length: 14 residues. DNA of the CDR3: TGCAGTGCTAGCTTCGGGGCAGAACCTCCCGAGCAGTACTTC. Translation: CSASFGAEPPEQYF.

The chain couples TRBV29-1 to TRBJ2-5; D is possibly TRBD1 (6 bases). V was cut by 5 bases and J by 5 bases, with 12 bases left in between. Germline V gene lookup returns CDR1 SQVTM and CDR2 ANQGSEA. CDR3 size: 12 residues. This chain's CDR3 is CSVTTGEETQYF. The CDR3 nucleotides are TGCAGCGTTACGACAGGTGAGGAGACCCAGTACTTC.

The chain couples TRBV15 to TRBJ2-1, with D hard to call. V was trimmed by 0 bases and J by 1 base, leaving 7 bases between them. Germline V gene sequence: CDR1 LNHNV, CDR2 YYDKDF (reference sequence). The CDR3 runs 15 residues. The CDR3 bases are TGTGCCACCAGCAGAGACAGTGAGTCCTACAATGAGCAGTTCTTC. Encoded protein: CATSRDSESYNEQFF.

There are many counts of this clonotype. This rearrangement joins TRBV14 to TRBJ1-5; no clear D gene. Looked up from germline, CDR1 is SGHDN and CDR2 is FVKESK. Trimming took off 2 bases at V and 0 bases at J, with 2 bases between the two ends. The CDR3 is 13 residues long. CDR3 in DNA: TGTGCCAGCAGCCAATATAGCAATCAGCCCCAGCATTTT. The encoded protein is CASSQYSNQPQHF.

This chain joins TRBV7-9 and TRBJ2-1, with D unclear. The germline V gene encodes CDR1 SEHNR and CDR2 FQNEAQ (reference sequence). The CDR3 sequence is 12 residues long. With 5 bases removed from V and 8 bases from J, the gap between germline ends came to 10 bases. CDR3 coding DNA: TGTGCCAGCAGCAAACTATTTCATGAGCAGTTCTTC. Protein product: CASSKLFHEQFF.

This clonotype appeared many times. The genes are TRBV6-5 and TRBJ2-7, with no clear D. The CDR3 covers 11 residues. From germline, CDR1 is MNHEY and CDR2 SVGAGI. The germline V and J ends were trimmed by 4 bases and 2 bases, with 3 bases remaining between them. The CDR3 DNA is TGTGCCAGCAGTTTTACCTACGAGCAGTACTTC. Residues: CASSFTYEQYF.

The chain joins TRBV19 to TRBJ1-5; 8 nucleotides agree with TRBD1. Germline V CDR1 and CDR2: LNHDA, SQIVND (reference sequence). The ends lost 8 bases at V and 5 bases at J; junction bases unmatched: 14. This CDR3 is built from 16 residues. The CDR3 protein is CASHHTGQGGHQPQHF. The DNA of the CDR3 is TGTGCCAGTCACCACACTGGACAGGGCGGTCATCAGCCCCAGCATTTT.